These T cell receptor beta chains were read from a single sample in a study of identical twins. TCRdb ran MiXCR on the 5' RACE reads and lists one entry per CDR3 protein. The data contain fewer than 250,000 distinct CDR3 sequences, approximately 9% of them singletons. The sequenced material came from memory (CD45RO+) T cells sorted from blood. The receptor source for this set is a woman aged 18-30 years in good health. Both conserved end residues are part of each CDR3. The D gene is left open where the match is weak. Expanded clones are given a class, and other clones once, few, many or no size at all.

V gene	J gene	D gene	clone size	CDR3 DNA	CDR3 protein
TRBV18	TRBJ1-6	NA	few	TGTCCCAGCTCACCAGGAGCGGGGATAGGGTCACCCCTCCACTTT	CPSSPGAGIGSPLHF
TRBV12-3/TRBV12-4	TRBJ1-2	TRBD1	many	TGTGCCAGCAGCTTGACAGGGTATGGCTACACCTTC	CASSLTGYGYTF
TRBV7-9	TRBJ2-7	TRBD2	few	TGTGCCAGCAGCTCGCTGACTAGCGGGAGTGGATACGAGCAGTACTTC	CASSSLTSGSGYEQYF
TRBV5-1	TRBJ2-2	NA	many	TGCGCCAGCAGCCCGGGCCCAGATTCCACCGGGGAGCTGTTTTTT	CASSPGPDSTGELFF
TRBV2	TRBJ2-7	TRBD2	NA	TGTGCCACGGGAGGCGGGTACGAGCAGTACTTC	CATGGGYEQYF
TRBV30	TRBJ1-3	NA	few	TGTGCCTGGACTACAGGGACTGGAAACACCATATATTTT	CAWTTGTGNTIYF
TRBV5-6	TRBJ2-1	TRBD2	few	TGTGCCAGCAGCCGGACTAGCGGGCACTCCTCCTACAATGAGCAGTTCTTC	CASSRTSGHSSYNEQFF
TRBV20-1	TRBJ2-4	NA	few	TGCAGTGCGTGGACTACGGACATTCAGTACTTC	CSAWTTDIQYF
TRBV6-1	TRBJ1-1	NA	many	TGTGCCAGCAGCCAGCAACGGGGAGGGGCTGAAGCTTTCTTT	CASSQQRGGAEAFF
TRBV2	TRBJ2-3	NA	NA	TGTGCCAGCAGTGAACGGGCGTTCACAGATACGCAGTATTTT	CASSERAFTDTQYF
TRBV20-1	TRBJ2-1	TRBD2	few	TGCAGTGCTAGTTCCAGCGGGAGGGCGAATGAGCAGTTCTTC	CSASSSGRANEQFF
TRBV6-2/TRBV6-3	TRBJ2-1	NA	NA	TGTGCCAGCAGTTACGGGGGAGTAAATGAGCAGTTCTTC	CASSYGGVNEQFF
TRBV6-1	TRBJ2-6	NA	NA	TGTGCCAACCTAGAAGGGAAGGGCTCTGGGGCCAACGTCCTGACTTTC	CANLEGKGSGANVLTF
TRBV5-6	TRBJ1-3	NA	NA	TGTGCCAGCAGCTTCCCCAACTCTGGAAACACCATATATTTT	CASSFPNSGNTIYF
TRBV5-1	TRBJ2-2	NA	NA	TGCGCCAGCAGCCAAGAACTAGTTTCTGGGGAGCTGTTTTTT	CASSQELVSGELFF
TRBV7-7	TRBJ2-3	TRBD2	few	TGTGCTAGCAGTACCGGGACTAGTCGCTCAGATACGCAGTATTTT	CASSTGTSRSDTQYF
TRBV20-1	TRBJ2-7	TRBD2	NA	TGCAGTGCTAGCACGCGGGAGGGCCTCTACGAGCAGTACTTC	CSASTREGLYEQYF
TRBV2	TRBJ1-5	TRBD1	few	TGTGCCAGCAGAGGACAGGGTGGGCAGCCCCAGCATTTT	CASRGQGGQPQHF
TRBV11-1	TRBJ2-3	TRBD2	many	TGTGCCAGCAGCAGGACTAGCGGGAGCCAACAGCACACAGATACGCAGTATTTT	CASSRTSGSQQHTDTQYF
TRBV12-3/TRBV12-4	TRBJ1-1	NA	few	TGTGCCAGCACCCCTCTGGACAGTTCCGACTGGAGCACTGAAGCTTTCTTT	CASTPLDSSDWSTEAFF
TRBV11-2	TRBJ2-6	NA	few	TGTGCCAGCAGTTGGGGGGCAGGGGCCACTGGGGCCAACGTCCTGACTTTC	CASSWGAGATGANVLTF
TRBV5-5	TRBJ1-1	NA	few	TGTGCCAGCAGCTCCGGATCGAGTGTCGCTGAAGCTTTCTTT	CASSSGSSVAEAFF
TRBV5-1	TRBJ2-2	NA	few	TGCGCCAGCAGCTTAATACTCACCGGGGAGCTGTTTTTT	CASSLILTGELFF
TRBV5-1	TRBJ2-4	NA	few	TGCGCCAGCAGCTTGGTGGGTTACTTC	CASSLVGYF